Below, one TCR beta chain is given with its context. Its target is unknown. This sample was included in a study of blood T cells in healthy people across ages. Study-level findings and limits: More naive CD4+ cells and higher diversity marked long-lived donors relative to aged donors.

Together with a sample-barcoded 5' primer, a J-beta primer mix was included in a second PCR lasting about 6 to 11 cycles. A template-switch adaptor containing 12 random nucleotides labeled each cDNA molecule. MiXCR, applied by TCRdb to the 5' RACE reads, yields one record per CDR3 protein. The repertoire consists of 850,000 to 950,000 distinct CDR3 sequences, with around 28% occurring once and the leading ten covering around 16%. Total RNA extracted from each sample amounted to at least 6 micrograms. Sequencing was carried out using blood. This clonotype originated in a woman of 80 years or more in good health.

The CDR3: CASIPRRDNTEAFF. In nucleotides, the CDR3 is TGTGCCAGCATTCCCCGCAGGGACAACACTGAAGCTTTCTTT. The gene calls are TRBV2 and TRBJ1-1, with D possibly being TRBD1 (5 bases). The CDR3 spans 14 residues. Germline V gives CDR1 SNHLY, CDR2 FYNNEI. The V end was cut by 7 bases, the J end by 2 bases, with 14 bases between.